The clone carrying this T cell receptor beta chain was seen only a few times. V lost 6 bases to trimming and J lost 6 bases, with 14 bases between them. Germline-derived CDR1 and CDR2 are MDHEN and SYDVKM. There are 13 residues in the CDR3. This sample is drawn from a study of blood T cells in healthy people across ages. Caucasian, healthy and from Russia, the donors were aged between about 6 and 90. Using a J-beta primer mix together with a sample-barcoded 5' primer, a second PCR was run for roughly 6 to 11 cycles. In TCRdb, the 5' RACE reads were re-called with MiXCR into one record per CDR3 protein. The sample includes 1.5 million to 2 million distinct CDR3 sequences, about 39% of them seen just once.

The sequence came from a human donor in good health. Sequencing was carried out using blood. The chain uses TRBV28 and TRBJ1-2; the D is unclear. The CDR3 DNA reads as TGTGCCAGCAGGCGACCCTCCGCCCATGGCTACACCTTC. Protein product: CASRRPSAHGYTF.